This record concerns one T cell receptor beta chain sequence. This clone's antigen is unknown. No much larger clonotype is one base removed from it; base qualities were not supplied. This entry comes from a study of T cell repertoires in cytomegalovirus infection (dated by TCRdb to between 2018 and 2020). For the wider study: Alongside well-studied HLA-B-restricted epitopes, the peptide stimulations were aimed at recently identified HLA-C-restricted CMV epitopes, whose presentation resists viral immunomodulation. Because public TCR beta signatures pointed to carriage of CMV infection together with the matching HLA type, the HLA type of each donor mattered for the analysis.

The cysteine opens and the phenylalanine closes a CDR3 of 17 amino acids. Left in the record is the CDR3 DNA by itself, 51 bases read in frame from the first base. Taken from the germline V gene (reference sequence), the CDR1 and CDR2 loops are LNHDA and SQIVND. Germline trimming: 5 bases from V, 0 bases from J; junction bases outside gene matches: 4. Instrument used: Illumina HiSeq 1500. In TCRdb, the public reads were trimmed at Q25 with fastp and aligned with MiXCR, with productive beta chains retained. Each entry is one CDR3 protein sequence, shown with its most common DNA and genes. This sample has about 830,000 distinct CDR3 sequences in its table, and about 31% of those were observed once. The ten largest account for around 11% of the sample. What the treatment or condition label conveys for this sample: in vitro stimulation with specific CMV peptide epitopes to enrich CMV-specific T cells.

The paper as a whole reports these results and caveats: Carriers of CMV infection plus the relevant HLA type were discriminated by the cumulative frequency of public TCR beta family members in the study cohort and in an independent 352-donor cohort. The ex vivo response was dominated by HLA-C-restricted CMV-specific TCR beta clonotypes, and the single most frequent clonotype in two of eight donors was supplied by these HLA-C-restricted clonotypes.

Sequenced material: cultured CD8+ T cells from PBMCs, taken from culture after CMV antigen stimulation. The V and J segments used are TRBV19 and TRBJ2-1; a stretch of 13 junction bases matches TRBD2. The sequence was collected from a human donor in good health (CMV status not recorded). Some clones in this sample may be carry-over from other donors' samples. The DNA sequence is TGTGCCAGTAGTTCTCGGACTAGCGGGAGCTCCTACAATGAGCAGTTCTTC. Translated, it reads CASSSRTSGSSYNEQFF.